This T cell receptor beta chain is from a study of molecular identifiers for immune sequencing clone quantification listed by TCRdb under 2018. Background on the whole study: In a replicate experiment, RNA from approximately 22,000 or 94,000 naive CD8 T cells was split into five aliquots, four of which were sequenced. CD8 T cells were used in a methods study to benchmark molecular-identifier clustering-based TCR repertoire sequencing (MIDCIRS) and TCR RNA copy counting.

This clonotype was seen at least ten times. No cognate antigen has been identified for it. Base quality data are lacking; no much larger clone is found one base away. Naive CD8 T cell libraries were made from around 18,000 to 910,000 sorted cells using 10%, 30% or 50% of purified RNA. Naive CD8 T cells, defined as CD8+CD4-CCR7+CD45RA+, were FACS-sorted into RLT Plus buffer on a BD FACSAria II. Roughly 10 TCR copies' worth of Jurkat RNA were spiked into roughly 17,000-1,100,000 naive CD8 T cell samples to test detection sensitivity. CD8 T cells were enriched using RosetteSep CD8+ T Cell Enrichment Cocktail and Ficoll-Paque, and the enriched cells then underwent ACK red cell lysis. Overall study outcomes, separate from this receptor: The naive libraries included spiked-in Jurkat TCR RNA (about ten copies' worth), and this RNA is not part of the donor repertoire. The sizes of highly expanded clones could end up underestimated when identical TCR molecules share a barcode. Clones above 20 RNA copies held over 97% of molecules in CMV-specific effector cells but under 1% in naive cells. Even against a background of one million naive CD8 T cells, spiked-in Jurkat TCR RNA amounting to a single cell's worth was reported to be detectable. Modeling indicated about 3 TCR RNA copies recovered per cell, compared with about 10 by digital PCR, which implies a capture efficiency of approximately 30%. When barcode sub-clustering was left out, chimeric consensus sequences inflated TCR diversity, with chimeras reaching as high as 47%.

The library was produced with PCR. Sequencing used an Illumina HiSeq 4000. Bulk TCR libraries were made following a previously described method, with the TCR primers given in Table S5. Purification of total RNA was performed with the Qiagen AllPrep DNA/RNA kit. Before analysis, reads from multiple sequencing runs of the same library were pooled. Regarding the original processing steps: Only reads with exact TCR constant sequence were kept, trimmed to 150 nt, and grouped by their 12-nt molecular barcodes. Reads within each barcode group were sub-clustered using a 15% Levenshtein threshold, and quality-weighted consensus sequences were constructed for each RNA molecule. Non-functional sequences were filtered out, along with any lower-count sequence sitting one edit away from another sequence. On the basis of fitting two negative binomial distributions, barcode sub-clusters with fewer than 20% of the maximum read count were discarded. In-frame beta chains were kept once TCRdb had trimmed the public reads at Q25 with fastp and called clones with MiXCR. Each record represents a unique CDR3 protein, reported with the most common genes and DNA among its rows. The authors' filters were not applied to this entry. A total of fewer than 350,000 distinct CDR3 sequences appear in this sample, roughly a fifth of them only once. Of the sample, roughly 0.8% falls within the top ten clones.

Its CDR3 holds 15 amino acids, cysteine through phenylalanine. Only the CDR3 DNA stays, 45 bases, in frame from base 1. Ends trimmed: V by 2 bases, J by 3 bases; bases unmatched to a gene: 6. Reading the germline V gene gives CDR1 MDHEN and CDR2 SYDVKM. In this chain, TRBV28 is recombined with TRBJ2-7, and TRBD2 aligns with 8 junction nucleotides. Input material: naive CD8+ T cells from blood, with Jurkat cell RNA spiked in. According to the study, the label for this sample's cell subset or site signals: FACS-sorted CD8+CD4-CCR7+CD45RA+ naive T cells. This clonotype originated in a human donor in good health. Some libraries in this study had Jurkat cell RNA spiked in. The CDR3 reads CASSLRGGSNYEQYF. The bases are TGTGCCAGCAGTTTACGGGGGGGGTCCAACTACGAGCAGTACTTC.